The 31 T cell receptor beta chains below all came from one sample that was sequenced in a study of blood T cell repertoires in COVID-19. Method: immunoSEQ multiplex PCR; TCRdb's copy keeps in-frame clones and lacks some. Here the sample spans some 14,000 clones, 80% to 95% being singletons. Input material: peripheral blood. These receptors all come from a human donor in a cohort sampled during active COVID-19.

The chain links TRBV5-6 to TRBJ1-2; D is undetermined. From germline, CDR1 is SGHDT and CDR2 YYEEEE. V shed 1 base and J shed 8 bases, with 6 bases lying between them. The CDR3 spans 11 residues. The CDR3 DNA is TGTGCCAGCAGCTTGACTTCCGGCTACACCTTC. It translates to CASSLTSGYTF.

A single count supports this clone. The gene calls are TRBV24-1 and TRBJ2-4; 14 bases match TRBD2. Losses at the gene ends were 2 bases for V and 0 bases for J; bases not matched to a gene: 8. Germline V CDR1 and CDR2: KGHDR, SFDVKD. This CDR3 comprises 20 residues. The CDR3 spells CATSDYGLAGGKLAKNIQYF. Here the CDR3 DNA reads TGTGCCACCAGTGATTACGGACTAGCGGGAGGAAAACTAGCCAAAAACATTCAGTACTTC.

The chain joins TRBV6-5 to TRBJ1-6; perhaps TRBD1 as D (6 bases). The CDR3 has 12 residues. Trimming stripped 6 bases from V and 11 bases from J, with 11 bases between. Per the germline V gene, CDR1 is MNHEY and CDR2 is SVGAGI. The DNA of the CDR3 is TGTGCCAGCAGCCGGGGGGGCCCACCCCTCCACTTT. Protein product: CASSRGGPPLHF.

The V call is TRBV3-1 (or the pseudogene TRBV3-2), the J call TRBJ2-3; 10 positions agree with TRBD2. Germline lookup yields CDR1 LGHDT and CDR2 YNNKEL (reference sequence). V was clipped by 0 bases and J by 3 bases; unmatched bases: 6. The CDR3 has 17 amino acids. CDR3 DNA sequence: TGTGCCAGCAGCCAAGAATGGGCTAGCGGGAGAACAGATACGCAGTATTTT. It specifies CASSQEWASGRTDTQYF.

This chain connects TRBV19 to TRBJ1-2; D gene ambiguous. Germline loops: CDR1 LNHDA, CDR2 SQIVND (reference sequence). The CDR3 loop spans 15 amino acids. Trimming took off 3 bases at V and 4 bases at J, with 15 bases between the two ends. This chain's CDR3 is CASSIGEGRAYGYTF. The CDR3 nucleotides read TGTGCCAGTAGTATTGGTGAGGGCCGCGCCTATGGCTACACCTTC.

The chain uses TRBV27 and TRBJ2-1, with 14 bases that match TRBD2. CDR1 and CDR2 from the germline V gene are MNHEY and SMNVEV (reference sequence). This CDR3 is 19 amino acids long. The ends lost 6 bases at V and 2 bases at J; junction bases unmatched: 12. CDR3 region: CASSTRGTSGSSPYNEQFF. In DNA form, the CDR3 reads TGTGCCAGCAGCACAAGAGGGACTAGCGGGAGTTCGCCCTACAATGAGCAGTTCTTC.

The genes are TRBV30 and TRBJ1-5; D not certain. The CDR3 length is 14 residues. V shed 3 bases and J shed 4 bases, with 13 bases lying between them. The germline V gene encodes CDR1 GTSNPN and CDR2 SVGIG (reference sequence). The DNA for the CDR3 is TGTGCCTGGAGGGGAGCTGGAGGGAATCAGCCCCAGCATTTT. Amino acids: CAWRGAGGNQPQHF.

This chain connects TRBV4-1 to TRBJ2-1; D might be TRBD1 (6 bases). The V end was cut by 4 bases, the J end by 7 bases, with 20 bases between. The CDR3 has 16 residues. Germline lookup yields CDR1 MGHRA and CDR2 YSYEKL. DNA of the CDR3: TGCGCCAGCAGCCGGACAGAACAGGGTCCAATTAATGAGCAGTTCTTC. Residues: CASSRTEQGPINEQFF.

The CDR3 nucleotides are TGTGCCAGCAGTTTACTAGCGAAGGACTACGAGCAGTACTTC. It codes for CASSLLAKDYEQYF. The V gene is TRBV28, the J gene TRBJ2-7; D may be TRBD2 (6 bases). The CDR3 consists of 14 residues. Germline assignment: CDR1 MDHEN and CDR2 SYDVKM. V gave up 2 bases and J gave up 3 bases, with 11 bases separating them.

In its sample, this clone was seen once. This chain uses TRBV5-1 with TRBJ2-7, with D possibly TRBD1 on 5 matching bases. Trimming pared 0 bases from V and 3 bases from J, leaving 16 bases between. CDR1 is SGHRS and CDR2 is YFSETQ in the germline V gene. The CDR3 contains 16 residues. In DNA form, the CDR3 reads TGCGCCAGCAGCTTGGCCCCGGGTAGGGGCAACTACGAGCAGTACTTC. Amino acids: CASSLAPGRGNYEQYF.

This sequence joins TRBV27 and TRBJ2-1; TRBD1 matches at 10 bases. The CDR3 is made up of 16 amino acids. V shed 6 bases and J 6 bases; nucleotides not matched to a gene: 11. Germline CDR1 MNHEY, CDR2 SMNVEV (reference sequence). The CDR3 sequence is CASRPITGTGVNEQFF. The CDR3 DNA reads TGTGCCAGCAGACCCATTACCGGGACAGGGGTCAATGAGCAGTTCTTC.

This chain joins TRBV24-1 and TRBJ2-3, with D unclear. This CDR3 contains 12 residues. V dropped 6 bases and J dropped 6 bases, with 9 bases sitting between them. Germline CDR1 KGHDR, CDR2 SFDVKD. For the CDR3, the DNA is TGTGCCACCAGTATTCTCGGGGATACGCAGTATTTT. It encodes CATSILGDTQYF.

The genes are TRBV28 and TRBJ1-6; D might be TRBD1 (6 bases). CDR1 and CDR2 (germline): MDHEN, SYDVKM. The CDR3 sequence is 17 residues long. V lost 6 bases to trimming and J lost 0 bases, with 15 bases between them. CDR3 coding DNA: TGTGCCAGCAGCCTGAGGAGGGGGGGCTCCTATAATTCACCCCTCCACTTT. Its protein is CASSLRRGGSYNSPLHF. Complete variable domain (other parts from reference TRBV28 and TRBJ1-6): DVKVTQSSRYLVKRTGEKVFLECVQDMDHENMFWYRQDPGLGLRLIYFSYDVKMKEKGDIPEGYSVSREKKERFSLILESASTNQTSMYLCASSLRRGGSYNSPLHFGNGTRLTVT.

The CDR3, as DNA: TGTGCCAGCTTGGGACAGCTCAATCAGCCCCAGCATTTT. Protein: CASLGQLNQPQHF. The chain has TRBV6-5 and TRBJ1-5; 7 positions agree with TRBD1. This CDR3 spans 13 amino acids. The germline V gene has CDR1 MNHEY and CDR2 SVGAGI. The J segment lost 3 bases and the V segment lost 8 bases, leaving 4 bases of the junction unmatched.

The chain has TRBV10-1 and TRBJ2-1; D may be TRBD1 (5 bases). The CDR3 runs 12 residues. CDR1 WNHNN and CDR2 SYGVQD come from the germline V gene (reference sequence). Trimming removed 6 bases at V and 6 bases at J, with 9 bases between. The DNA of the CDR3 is TGCGCCAGCAGAGGACAAAGCAATGAGCAGTTCTTC. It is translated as CASRGQSNEQFF.

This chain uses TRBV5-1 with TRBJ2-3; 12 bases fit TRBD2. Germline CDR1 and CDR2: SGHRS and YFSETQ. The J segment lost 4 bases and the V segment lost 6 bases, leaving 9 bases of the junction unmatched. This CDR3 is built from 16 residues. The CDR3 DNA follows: TGCGCCAGCACCCCAGCTAGCGGGAGGGGGGCAGATACGCAGTATTTT. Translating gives CASTPASGRGADTQYF.

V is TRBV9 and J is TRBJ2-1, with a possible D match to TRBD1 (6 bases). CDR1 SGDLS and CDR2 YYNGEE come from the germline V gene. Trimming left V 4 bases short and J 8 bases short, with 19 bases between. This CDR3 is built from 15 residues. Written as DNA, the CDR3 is TGTGCCAGCAGCCCAAGGAGCCCCGGGACACATGAGCAGTTCTTC. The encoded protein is CASSPRSPGTHEQFF.

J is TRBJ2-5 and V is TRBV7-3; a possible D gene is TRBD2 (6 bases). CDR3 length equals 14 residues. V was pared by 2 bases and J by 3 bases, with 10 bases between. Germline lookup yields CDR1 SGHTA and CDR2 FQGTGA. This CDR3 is CASSLAGYKETQYF. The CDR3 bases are TGTGCCAGCAGCTTAGCGGGGTACAAAGAGACCCAGTACTTC.

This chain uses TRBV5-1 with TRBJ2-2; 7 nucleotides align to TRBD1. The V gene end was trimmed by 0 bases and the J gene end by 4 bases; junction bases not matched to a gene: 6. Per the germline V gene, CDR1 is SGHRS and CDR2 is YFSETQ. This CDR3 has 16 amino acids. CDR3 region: CASSLEQGKGTGELFF. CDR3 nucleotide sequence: TGCGCCAGCAGCTTGGAACAGGGGAAAGGCACCGGGGAGCTGTTTTTT.

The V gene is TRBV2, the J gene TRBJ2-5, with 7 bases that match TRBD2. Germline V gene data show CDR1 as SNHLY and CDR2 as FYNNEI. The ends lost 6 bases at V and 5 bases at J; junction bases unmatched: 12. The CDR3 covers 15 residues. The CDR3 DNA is TGTGCCAGCAGGGGCGGGAGAAACACTTGGGAGACCCAGTACTTC. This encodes CASRGGRNTWETQYF.

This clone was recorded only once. The CDR3 region is CASSLNFGGLPYGYTF. In DNA, the CDR3 is TGTGCCAGCAGTTTAAATTTCGGGGGACTCCCCTATGGCTACACCTTC. The rearrangement links TRBV28 to TRBJ1-2, with D possibly being TRBD1 (5 bases). V lost 2 bases, J lost 4 bases, and 17 bases lay in between. This CDR3 is built from 16 residues. CDR1 and CDR2 (germline): MDHEN, SYDVKM.

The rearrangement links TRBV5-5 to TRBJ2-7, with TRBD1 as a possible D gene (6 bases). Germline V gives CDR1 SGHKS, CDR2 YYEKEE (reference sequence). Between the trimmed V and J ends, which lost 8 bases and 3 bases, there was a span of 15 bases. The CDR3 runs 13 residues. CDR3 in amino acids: CASSTGQSYEQYF. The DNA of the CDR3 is TGTGCCAGTTCGACTGGACAGAGCTACGAGCAGTACTTC.

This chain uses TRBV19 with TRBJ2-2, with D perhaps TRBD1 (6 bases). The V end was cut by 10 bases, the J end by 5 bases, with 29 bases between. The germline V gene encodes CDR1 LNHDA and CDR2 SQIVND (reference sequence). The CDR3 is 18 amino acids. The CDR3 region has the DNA TGTGCCACCAACCGGTCTGTGAAACAGGGCCGCAGAACCGGGGAGCTGTTTTTT. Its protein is CATNRSVKQGRRTGELFF.

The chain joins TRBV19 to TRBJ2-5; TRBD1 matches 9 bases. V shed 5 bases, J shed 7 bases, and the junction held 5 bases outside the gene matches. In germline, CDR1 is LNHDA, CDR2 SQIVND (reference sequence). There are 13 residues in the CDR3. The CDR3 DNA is TGTGCCAGTAGTCCCGGGACAGGGCGGACCCAGTACTTC. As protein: CASSPGTGRTQYF.

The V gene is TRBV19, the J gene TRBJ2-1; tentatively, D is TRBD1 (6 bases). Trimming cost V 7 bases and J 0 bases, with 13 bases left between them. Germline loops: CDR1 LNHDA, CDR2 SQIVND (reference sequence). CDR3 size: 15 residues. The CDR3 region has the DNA TGTGCCAGTACGAGGGGGATAAGCTCCTACAATGAGCAGTTCTTC. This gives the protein CASTRGISSYNEQFF. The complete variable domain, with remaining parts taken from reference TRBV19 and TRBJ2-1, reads DGGITQSPKYLFRKEGQNVTLSCEQNLNHDAMYWYRQDPGQGLRLIYYSQIVNDFQKGDIAEGYSVSREKKESFPLTVTSAQKNPTAFYLCASTRGISSYNEQFFGPGTRLTVL.

Here the CDR3 DNA reads TGTGCCAGCAGACCCATAGGGGGACAGACCTACGAGCAGTACTTC. Translated, it gives CASRPIGGQTYEQYF. The V and J genes are TRBV7-2 and TRBJ2-7; 7 bases line up with TRBD1. The CDR3 contains 15 residues. After removal of 6 bases from V and 2 bases from J, the junction contained 10 bases not matched to a gene. Germline CDR1 SGHTA, CDR2 FQGNSA.

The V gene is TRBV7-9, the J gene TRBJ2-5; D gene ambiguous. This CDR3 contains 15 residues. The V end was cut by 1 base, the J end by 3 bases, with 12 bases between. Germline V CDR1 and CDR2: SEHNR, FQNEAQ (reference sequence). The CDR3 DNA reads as TGTGCCAGCAGCTTAGGATCACTCACTAAAGAGACCCAGTACTTC. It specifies CASSLGSLTKETQYF.

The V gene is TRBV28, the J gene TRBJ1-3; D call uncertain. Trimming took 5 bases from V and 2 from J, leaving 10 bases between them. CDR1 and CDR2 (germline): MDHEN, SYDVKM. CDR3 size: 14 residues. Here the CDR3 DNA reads TGTGCCAGCAGTCTCGTCGGGGCTGGAAACACCATATATTTT. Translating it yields CASSLVGAGNTIYF.

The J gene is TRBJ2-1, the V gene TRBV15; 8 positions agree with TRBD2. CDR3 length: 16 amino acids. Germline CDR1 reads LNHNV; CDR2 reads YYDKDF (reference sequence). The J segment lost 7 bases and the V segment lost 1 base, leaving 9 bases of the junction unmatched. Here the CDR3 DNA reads TGTGCCACCAGCAGAGTCGCGGGGGGCTTGGGTAATGAGCAGTTCTTC. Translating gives CATSRVAGGLGNEQFF.

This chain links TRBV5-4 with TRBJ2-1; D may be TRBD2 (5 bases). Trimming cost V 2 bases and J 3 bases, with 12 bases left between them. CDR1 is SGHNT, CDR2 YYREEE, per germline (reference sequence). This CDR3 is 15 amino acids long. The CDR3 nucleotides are TGTGCCAGCAGCTTAAATAGCGCCAGCTACAATGAGCAGTTCTTC. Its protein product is CASSLNSASYNEQFF.

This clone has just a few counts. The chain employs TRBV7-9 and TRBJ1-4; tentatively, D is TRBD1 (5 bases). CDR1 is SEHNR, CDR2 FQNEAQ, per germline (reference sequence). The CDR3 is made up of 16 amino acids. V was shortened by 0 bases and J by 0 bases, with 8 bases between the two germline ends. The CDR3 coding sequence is TGTGCCAGCAGCTTAGCGGGGGGATCAACTAATGAAAAACTGTTTTTT. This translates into CASSLAGGSTNEKLFF.